These T cell receptor beta chains were read from a single sample in a study of shared clonotypes between healthy human individuals. The method was immunoSEQ multiplex PCR; TCRdb's version includes in-frame clones alone and lacks a portion of them. The sample contains 450,000 to 550,000 clones, 75% to 85% of which appear only once. The sample taken for sequencing was PBMCs. These receptors were obtained from a woman aged 40 to 50 in good health. Some clones in this sample may be carry-over from other donors' samples. Both conserved end residues are part of each CDR3. Each record gives: CDR3 DNA, CDR3 protein, D gene, J gene, clone size, V gene. The D gene is left open where the match is weak. Rows may omit the clone size; those that give it use once, few, many or a size class.

cdr3_nt: TGTGCCAGCAGCTTCGGTTCAGGGGTGGAGACCCAGTACTTC
cdr3_aa: CASSFGSGVETQYF
d_call: .
j_call: TRBJ2-5
clone_size: once
v_call: TRBV5-8

cdr3_nt: TGTGCCAGCAGCTTAGGTGCTGGAAACACCATATATTTT
cdr3_aa: CASSLGAGNTIYF
d_call: .
j_call: TRBJ1-3
clone_size: few
v_call: TRBV7-8

cdr3_nt: TGTGCCAGCAGTTTAGGGGGGTCAGATACGCAGTATTTT
cdr3_aa: CASSLGGSDTQYF
d_call: .
j_call: TRBJ2-3
clone_size: .
v_call: TRBV28

cdr3_nt: TGCGCCAGCAGTGAAAGAGACAGTCGAACTAAGCCCCAGCATTTT
cdr3_aa: CASSERDSRTKPQHF
d_call: .
j_call: TRBJ1-5
clone_size: .
v_call: TRBV10-2

cdr3_nt: TGTGCCAGCAGCAACGGTCCCAAGCTAGTGCCTAGCACAGATACGCAGTATTTT
cdr3_aa: CASSNGPKLVPSTDTQYF
d_call: .
j_call: TRBJ2-3
clone_size: few
v_call: TRBV21-1

cdr3_nt: TGTGCCAGCCCAAGCGATCACAGCCGCACCGGGGAGCTGTTTTTT
cdr3_aa: CASPSDHSRTGELFF
d_call: .
j_call: TRBJ2-2
clone_size: .
v_call: TRBV7-3

cdr3_nt: TGTGCCAGTAGTCCTAGCGGGACAGATACGCAGTATTTT
cdr3_aa: CASSPSGTDTQYF
d_call: TRBD2
j_call: TRBJ2-3
clone_size: .
v_call: TRBV19

cdr3_nt: TGTGCCAGCAGCCTGCTGGCGGGAGGGTTGAAAAATGAGCAGTTCTTC
cdr3_aa: CASSLLAGGLKNEQFF
d_call: TRBD2
j_call: TRBJ2-1
clone_size: many
v_call: TRBV27

cdr3_nt: TGTGCCAGCAGCGTAGATCCGGGATCTAGTGAGCAGTACTTC
cdr3_aa: CASSVDPGSSEQYF
d_call: .
j_call: TRBJ2-7
clone_size: .
v_call: TRBV9

cdr3_nt: TGTGCCAGCACCTACTCGGGACTGAACAATTGGGGGGAGACCCAGTACTTC
cdr3_aa: CASTYSGLNNWGETQYF
d_call: .
j_call: TRBJ2-5
clone_size: .
v_call: TRBV28

cdr3_nt: TGCGCCAGTAACCGGGGAGGACTAGCGGGAGTCGCCCCACTCGGGGAGCTGTTTTTT
cdr3_aa: CASNRGGLAGVAPLGELFF
d_call: TRBD2
j_call: TRBJ2-2
clone_size: .
v_call: TRBV4-1

cdr3_nt: TGTGCCAGCAGCCCCTCGGACTACACAGATACGCAGTATTTT
cdr3_aa: CASSPSDYTDTQYF
d_call: .
j_call: TRBJ2-3
clone_size: .
v_call: TRBV11-2

cdr3_nt: TGCGCCAGCAGCTTGGGCCCGGGACAGATATACAATGAGCAGTTCTTC
cdr3_aa: CASSLGPGQIYNEQFF
d_call: TRBD1
j_call: TRBJ2-1
clone_size: .
v_call: TRBV5-1

cdr3_nt: TGTGCCAGCAGCCTAGCGGGAGGGGAGACGCAGTATTTT
cdr3_aa: CASSLAGGETQYF
d_call: TRBD2
j_call: TRBJ2-3
clone_size: .
v_call: TRBV28

cdr3_nt: TGCAGCGTTCTAACAGAACAGAGCAATCAGCCCCAGCATTTT
cdr3_aa: CSVLTEQSNQPQHF
d_call: .
j_call: TRBJ1-5
clone_size: .
v_call: TRBV29-1

cdr3_nt: TGTGCCATCAGTGAGTCGACTAGCGGGCCCGCCTACAATGAGCAGTTCTTC
cdr3_aa: CAISESTSGPAYNEQFF
d_call: TRBD2
j_call: TRBJ2-1
clone_size: once
v_call: TRBV10-3

cdr3_nt: TGTGCCAGTAGTATCCGGACAGATGGGACAGATACGCAGTATTTT
cdr3_aa: CASSIRTDGTDTQYF
d_call: .
j_call: TRBJ2-3
clone_size: few
v_call: TRBV19

cdr3_nt: TGTGCCAGTAGTAGGGACAGGGAGGACCAGCCCCAGCATTTT
cdr3_aa: CASSRDREDQPQHF
d_call: TRBD1
j_call: TRBJ1-5
clone_size: .
v_call: TRBV19

cdr3_nt: TGTGCCAGCAGCCGGGGACAGAACTATGGCTACACCTTC
cdr3_aa: CASSRGQNYGYTF
d_call: TRBD1
j_call: TRBJ1-2
clone_size: .
v_call: TRBV14

cdr3_nt: TGTGCCAGCAGCAGTGGACTAGGGGGAAACAATGAGCAGTTCTTC
cdr3_aa: CASSSGLGGNNEQFF
d_call: .
j_call: TRBJ2-1
clone_size: .
v_call: TRBV5-6

cdr3_nt: TGTGCCAGCTCACCGTACCCAGGGGCCAACTCTGGAAACACCATATATTTT
cdr3_aa: CASSPYPGANSGNTIYF
d_call: .
j_call: TRBJ1-3
clone_size: .
v_call: TRBV18

cdr3_nt: TGTGCCAGCAGCCCAACCAGCCTGGTTGGGGAGCAGTTCTTC
cdr3_aa: CASSPTSLVGEQFF
d_call: .
j_call: TRBJ2-1
clone_size: .
v_call: TRBV7-3

cdr3_nt: TGTGCCAGCAGCCCTACGACAGGGCCTTACGAGCAGTACTTC
cdr3_aa: CASSPTTGPYEQYF
d_call: TRBD1
j_call: TRBJ2-7
clone_size: .
v_call: TRBV7-7

cdr3_nt: TGTGCCAGCAGCTTATCGGGGGAGGGCTACACCTTC
cdr3_aa: CASSLSGEGYTF
d_call: .
j_call: TRBJ1-2
clone_size: .
v_call: TRBV7-2

cdr3_nt: TGCGCCACCAGTAGAACTGTAAATGAAAAACTGTTTTTT
cdr3_aa: CATSRTVNEKLFF
d_call: .
j_call: TRBJ1-4
clone_size: .
v_call: TRBV15

cdr3_nt: TGTGCCAGTAGTATCCTCTCCGGGAGCGGAGTCGAGCAGTACTTC
cdr3_aa: CASSILSGSGVEQYF
d_call: .
j_call: TRBJ2-7
clone_size: .
v_call: TRBV19

cdr3_nt: TGTGCCTGGGGAGGGGTTAATGAAAAACTGTTTTTT
cdr3_aa: CAWGGVNEKLFF
d_call: .
j_call: TRBJ1-4
clone_size: .
v_call: TRBV30

cdr3_nt: TGTGCCAGCAGCGTAGGCGGGACTAGAGGTTACGAGCAGTACTTC
cdr3_aa: CASSVGGTRGYEQYF
d_call: TRBD2
j_call: TRBJ2-7
clone_size: .
v_call: TRBV9

cdr3_nt: TGTGCCAGCAGCCCTCTCTCTGGGGGCAGGGTAGGCGGCTACACCTTC
cdr3_aa: CASSPLSGGRVGGYTF
d_call: .
j_call: TRBJ1-2
clone_size: .
v_call: TRBV11-2

cdr3_nt: TGTGCCAGCAGCGAAGTCATGTTGGGGAAGAACACTGAAGCTTTCTTT
cdr3_aa: CASSEVMLGKNTEAFF
d_call: .
j_call: TRBJ1-1
clone_size: .
v_call: TRBV6-1

cdr3_nt: TGTGCCTGGAGTGTAGATGGGAGGGCCGTGGATGAGCAGTTCTTC
cdr3_aa: CAWSVDGRAVDEQFF
d_call: TRBD2
j_call: TRBJ2-1
clone_size: .
v_call: TRBV30

cdr3_nt: TGTGCCAGTAACTCGGGACTAGCATACAATGAGCAGTTCTTC
cdr3_aa: CASNSGLAYNEQFF
d_call: TRBD2
j_call: TRBJ2-1
clone_size: few
v_call: TRBV28

cdr3_nt: TGTGCTAGCAGCTTAGGGGGACAGGGTCCCTACGAGCAGTACTTC
cdr3_aa: CASSLGGQGPYEQYF
d_call: TRBD1
j_call: TRBJ2-7
clone_size: .
v_call: TRBV7-7

cdr3_nt: TGTGCCAGCAAGGATCGCGGGAGGACCTACAATGAGCAGTTCTTC
cdr3_aa: CASKDRGRTYNEQFF
d_call: TRBD2
j_call: TRBJ2-1
clone_size: many
v_call: TRBV28

cdr3_nt: TGCGCCAGCAGCTCCGGGACTAGCGGGAGTGACGAGCAGTACTTC
cdr3_aa: CASSSGTSGSDEQYF
d_call: TRBD2
j_call: TRBJ2-7
clone_size: .
v_call: TRBV5-1

cdr3_nt: TGTGCCAGCATCATCGACAGTCTCTCTGGGGCCAACGTCCTGACTTTC
cdr3_aa: CASIIDSLSGANVLTF
d_call: .
j_call: TRBJ2-6
clone_size: .
v_call: TRBV2

cdr3_nt: TGTGCCAGCAGTGACTCTGGAGGGGGCGATGAGCAGTTCTTC
cdr3_aa: CASSDSGGGDEQFF
d_call: .
j_call: TRBJ2-1
clone_size: few
v_call: TRBV6-4

cdr3_nt: TGTGCCAGCAGCGTAGGTGACAGTTACTCTGGAAACACCATATATTTT
cdr3_aa: CASSVGDSYSGNTIYF
d_call: .
j_call: TRBJ1-3
clone_size: few
v_call: TRBV9

cdr3_nt: TGCAGCGTCCGGGACTCGAGCTCCTACAATGAGCAGTTCTTC
cdr3_aa: CSVRDSSSYNEQFF
d_call: .
j_call: TRBJ2-1
clone_size: .
v_call: TRBV29-1

cdr3_nt: TGTGCCAGCAGCCATCGACTAGCGGCCCAAGAGACCCAGTACTTC
cdr3_aa: CASSHRLAAQETQYF
d_call: TRBD2
j_call: TRBJ2-5
clone_size: once
v_call: TRBV14

cdr3_nt: TGTGCCAGCAGCCGAACACCGACTAGCCATGCCGGGGAGCTGTTTTTT
cdr3_aa: CASSRTPTSHAGELFF
d_call: TRBD2
j_call: TRBJ2-2
clone_size: once
v_call: TRBV4-2

cdr3_nt: TGTGCCAGCACCACGACAGGGTACCAAGAGACCCAGTACTTC
cdr3_aa: CASTTTGYQETQYF
d_call: TRBD1
j_call: TRBJ2-5
clone_size: .
v_call: TRBV7-3

cdr3_nt: TGTGCCAGCAGCGTAAGACAGGGAGGCACTGAAGCTTTCTTT
cdr3_aa: CASSVRQGGTEAFF
d_call: TRBD1
j_call: TRBJ1-1
clone_size: .
v_call: TRBV7-2

cdr3_nt: TGTGCCAGCAGTTGGGGCAGGGGGCAGTCAGATACGCAGTATTTT
cdr3_aa: CASSWGRGQSDTQYF
d_call: TRBD1
j_call: TRBJ2-3
clone_size: .
v_call: TRBV6-6

cdr3_nt: TGTGCCAGCAGTGCTGCCATAGCCAAAAACATTCAGTACTTC
cdr3_aa: CASSAAIAKNIQYF
d_call: .
j_call: TRBJ2-4
clone_size: .
v_call: TRBV6-1

cdr3_nt: TGTGCCAGCAGCACGGGACTAGCGGGAGGGCCTTTCGGAGAGCAGTACTTC
cdr3_aa: CASSTGLAGGPFGEQYF
d_call: TRBD2
j_call: TRBJ2-7
clone_size: once
v_call: TRBV9

cdr3_nt: TGTGCCAGCAGCTCTCCAAAAATGAACACTGAAGCTTTCTTT
cdr3_aa: CASSSPKMNTEAFF
d_call: .
j_call: TRBJ1-1
clone_size: once
v_call: TRBV5-4

cdr3_nt: TGTGCCAGCAGCGTACCAGGGCTTGCAATTTTGAATGAGCAGTTCTTC
cdr3_aa: CASSVPGLAILNEQFF
d_call: .
j_call: TRBJ2-1
clone_size: .
v_call: TRBV9

cdr3_nt: TGTGCCAGCAGCCTACTAGCGGGAGGTTCCTACAATGAGCAGTTCTTC
cdr3_aa: CASSLLAGGSYNEQFF
d_call: TRBD2
j_call: TRBJ2-1
clone_size: few
v_call: TRBV28

cdr3_nt: TGTGCCAGCAAGACAGGACTGTACGAGCAGTACTTC
cdr3_aa: CASKTGLYEQYF
d_call: .
j_call: TRBJ2-7
clone_size: .
v_call: TRBV28

cdr3_nt: TGTGCCAGCAGCTTACCTCCCGCGGCAGGGCCCCACTCCTACGAGCAGTACTTC
cdr3_aa: CASSLPPAAGPHSYEQYF
d_call: .
j_call: TRBJ2-7
clone_size: .
v_call: TRBV7-9

cdr3_nt: TGTGCCAGCAGCCCGGGCGGAGCGGGAGATCGCTACGAGCAGTACTTC
cdr3_aa: CASSPGGAGDRYEQYF
d_call: TRBD2
j_call: TRBJ2-7
clone_size: .
v_call: TRBV28

cdr3_nt: TGTGCCAGCTCACCAGGGGAGGGGAGAACCTACGAGCAGTACTTC
cdr3_aa: CASSPGEGRTYEQYF
d_call: TRBD2
j_call: TRBJ2-7
clone_size: .
v_call: TRBV18